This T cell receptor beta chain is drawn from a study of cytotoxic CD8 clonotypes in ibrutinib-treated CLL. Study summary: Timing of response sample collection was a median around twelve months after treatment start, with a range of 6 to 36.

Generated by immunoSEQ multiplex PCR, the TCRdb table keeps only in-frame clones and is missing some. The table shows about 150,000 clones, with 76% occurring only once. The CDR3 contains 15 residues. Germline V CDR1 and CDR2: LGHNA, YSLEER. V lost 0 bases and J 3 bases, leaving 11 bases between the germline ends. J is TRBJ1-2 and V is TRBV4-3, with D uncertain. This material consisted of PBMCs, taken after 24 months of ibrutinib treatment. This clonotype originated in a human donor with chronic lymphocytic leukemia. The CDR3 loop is CASSQDLGTHYGYTF. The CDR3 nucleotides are TGCGCCAGCAGCCAAGATCTGGGCACCCACTATGGCTACACCTTC.